This T cell receptor beta chain was sequenced during a study of metastatic and nonmetastatic thyroid tumors. The overall study: It was across blood and tumor or nodule tissue from malignant and benign thyroid patients that repertoires were compared.

Study results and limitations: Across blood and tumor, TCR beta diversity in malignant thyroid tumors was reportedly significantly higher than in benign nodules.

This clone was recorded many times. Its antigen is unknown. No treatment had been given to any patient before thyroid surgery. In the study's own analysis: Built for papillary thyroid cancer, a distant-metastasis classifier drew on CDR3 differences across clinicopathological groups. Using MiXCR, TCRdb re-called clones from the PCR reads. The V and J calls and clone size are TCRdb's, not the authors'. The table shows tens of thousands of clones, with roughly 22% occurring only once. The material sequenced was blood. This clonotype originated in a female donor with papillary thyroid cancer or a benign thyroid nodule (not recorded which). Some clones in this sample may be carry-over from other donors' samples.

CDR3 bases: TGTGCCAGCAGCCTAGGTCGCGGCTACGAGCAGTACTTC. Translated, it gives CASSLGRGYEQYF. The chain combines TRBV7-2 with TRBJ2-7; no firm D call. This CDR3 contains 13 residues. The V gene lost 5 bases and the J gene lost 3 bases, with 11 bases spanning the gap. Germline lookup yields CDR1 SGHTA and CDR2 FQGNSA.